The 20 T cell receptor beta chains below were found in one sample sequenced in a study of blood T cell repertoires in COVID-19. The assay was immunoSEQ multiplex PCR, and TCRdb's table has in-frame clones only and misses some. The table records roughly 150,000 clones, around four fifths of them present only once. The sample taken for sequencing was PBMCs or T cells enriched from blood (not recorded which). The receptors come from a man aged 65 to 79 who had been exposed to COVID-19.

The DNA for the CDR3 is TGTGCCAGCAGTTCCCGGGACAGGCCCGACTACGAGCAGTACTTC. Its translation is CASSSRDRPDYEQYF. This chain links TRBV27 with TRBJ2-7; the match to TRBD1 covers 8 bases. The trim removed 4 bases at V and 3 bases at J, leaving 8 bases unmatched. There are 15 residues in the CDR3. Germline CDR1 and CDR2: MNHEY and SMNVEV (reference sequence).

The gene calls are TRBV6-6 and TRBJ2-5; 8 bases agree with TRBD1. After removal of 2 bases from V and 1 base from J, the junction contained 6 bases not matched to a gene. The CDR3 consists of 16 residues. Germline CDR1 reads MNHNY; CDR2 reads SVGAGI (reference sequence). CDR3 nucleotides: TGTGCCAGCAGTTACGGGACGCAGGGGGCCCAAGAGACCCAGTACTTC. This codes for CASSYGTQGAQETQYF.

This clone showed up just a few times. The gene calls are TRBV7-9 and TRBJ2-3; 10 bases map to TRBD1. Losses at the gene ends were 8 bases for V and 8 bases for J; bases not matched to a gene: 16. CDR1 is SEHNR and CDR2 is FQNEAQ in the germline V gene (reference sequence). This CDR3 region has 16 residues. The CDR3 coding sequence is TGTGCCAGCTCATTGGCCGGGACAGGGGTCGTCGGTACGCAGTATTTT. It specifies CASSLAGTGVVGTQYF.

This clone was observed a single time. The chain is built from TRBV5-6 and TRBJ1-5; TRBD1 matches 7 bases. V shed 4 bases, J shed 3 bases, and the junction held 10 bases outside the gene matches. The germline gives CDR1 SGHDT, CDR2 YYEEEE. This CDR3 is 16 amino acids long. The CDR3 loop reads CASSLYGQEINQPQHF. CDR3 nucleotide sequence: TGTGCCAGCAGCCTATACGGACAGGAGATCAATCAGCCCCAGCATTTT. Combining the CDR3 with reference TRBV5-6 and TRBJ1-5 gives the whole variable domain DAGVTQSPTHLIKTRGQQVTLRCSPKSGHDTVSWYQQALGQGPQFIFQYYEEEERQRGNFPDRFSGHQFPNYSSELNVNALLLGDSALYLCASSLYGQEINQPQHFGDGTRLSIL.

This rearrangement joins TRBV11-3 to TRBJ1-1, with 10 bases fitting TRBD1. Germline trimming cut 5 bases from V and 5 bases from J; bases unmatched to any gene: 2. Per germline, CDR1 SGHNT and CDR2 YENEEA. This CDR3 is built from 13 residues. The CDR3 is CASSTGQGTEAFF. The DNA for the CDR3 is TGTGCCAGCAGCACGGGACAGGGGACTGAAGCTTTCTTT.

The V call is TRBV4-2, the J call TRBJ2-7; 8 bases fit TRBD1. The CDR3 totals 12 residues. V was clipped by 6 bases and J by 7 bases; unmatched bases: 5. Germline lookup yields CDR1 LGHNA and CDR2 YNFKEQ. CDR3 nucleotide sequence: TGTGCCAGCAGGCAGGGGGCCGGGGAGCAGTACTTC. This translates into CASRQGAGEQYF.

This clone was picked up many times. Different DNA sequences within this sample yield the same CDR3. This chain links TRBV12-3 or TRBV12-4 with TRBJ2-7; no clear D gene. CDR3 length: 11 residues. Trimming cost V 3 bases and J 5 bases, with 5 bases left between them. The CDR3 sequence is CASSFSDEQYF. The DNA for the CDR3 is TGTGCCAGCAGTTTCAGCGACGAGCAGTACTTC.

The chain joins TRBV6-1 to TRBJ2-1; 9 nucleotides align to TRBD2. The CDR3 is made up of 15 amino acids. Per germline, CDR1 MNHNS and CDR2 SASEGT. V was clipped by 5 bases and J by 8 bases; unmatched bases: 10. Here the CDR3 reads CASSPPGGGAYEQFF. CDR3 nucleotides: TGTGCCAGCAGTCCTCCGGGCGGGGGGGCATATGAGCAGTTCTTC.

The gene calls are TRBV5-1 and TRBJ2-7; a possible D gene is TRBD1 (5 bases). CDR1 is SGHRS, CDR2 YFSETQ, per germline. The V and J ends lost 6 bases and 5 bases respectively, with 12 bases between them. The CDR3 totals 12 residues. The CDR3 region is CASKSQGNEQYF. CDR3 in DNA: TGCGCCAGCAAATCCCAGGGAAACGAGCAGTACTTC. Full variable domain (remainder filled in from reference TRBV5-1 and TRBJ2-7): KAGVTQTPRYLIKTRGQQVTLSCSPISGHRSVSWYQQTPGQGLQFLFEYFSETQRNKGNFPGRFSGRQFSNSRSEMNVSTLELGDSALYLCASKSQGNEQYFGPGTRLTVT.

The rearrangement links TRBV10-1 to TRBJ2-1, with a possible D match to TRBD2 (6 bases). Trimming left V 0 bases short and J 5 bases short, with 14 bases between. Per the germline V gene, CDR1 is WNHNN and CDR2 is SYGVQD (reference sequence). This CDR3 contains 16 residues. The CDR3 sequence: CASSESESSADNEQFF. DNA for the CDR3: TGCGCCAGCAGTGAGTCGGAGTCTAGCGCAGACAATGAGCAGTTCTTC.

This clone was found a few times. The chain couples TRBV30 to TRBJ1-2; D gene uncertain. V was shortened by 1 base and J by 7 bases, with 16 bases between the two germline ends. This CDR3 comprises 14 residues. The germline gives CDR1 GTSNPN, CDR2 SVGIG (reference sequence). CDR3 coding DNA: TGTGCCTGGAGTGAAGGCCTCCTCCGGGGTGGCTACACCTTC. Translated: CAWSEGLLRGGYTF.

V is TRBV19 and J is TRBJ1-2; 7 nucleotides align to TRBD1. With 8 bases clipped from V and 4 bases from J, the junction kept 4 bases outside the gene matches. Germline CDR1 reads LNHDA; CDR2 reads SQIVND (reference sequence). The CDR3 has 12 amino acids. CDR3 bases: TGTGCCAGTGGGGGACAGTTCTATGGCTACACCTTC. This gives the protein CASGGQFYGYTF. The full variable domain, with the rest looked up from reference TRBV19 and TRBJ1-2, is DGGITQSPKYLFRKEGQNVTLSCEQNLNHDAMYWYRQDPGQGLRLIYYSQIVNDFQKGDIAEGYSVSREKKESFPLTVTSAQKNPTAFYLCASGGQFYGYTFGSGTRLTVV.

This clone was seen just once. The chain links TRBV5-4 to TRBJ2-5, with 8 bases matching TRBD1. CDR1 is SGHNT and CDR2 is YYREEE in the germline V gene (reference sequence). The CDR3 is made up of 14 amino acids. The V gene end was trimmed by 2 bases and the J gene end by 2 bases; junction bases not matched to a gene: 2. CDR3 loop: CASSFGQGQETQYF. The CDR3, as DNA: TGTGCCAGCAGCTTTGGACAGGGACAAGAGACCCAGTACTTC.

The chain's CDR3 is CASRQGAGTQYF. In DNA form, the CDR3 reads TGTGCCAGCCGACAGGGGGCCGGTACGCAGTATTTT. V usage is TRBV28 and J usage is TRBJ2-3, with TRBD1 identical over 10 bases. The CDR3 length is 12 residues. Per germline, CDR1 MDHEN and CDR2 SYDVKM. V was pared by 8 bases and J by 8 bases, with 4 bases of the junction left unmatched.

V and J are TRBV5-1 and TRBJ1-1; 12 bases fit TRBD1. Germline CDR1 and CDR2: SGHRS and YFSETQ. V lost 0 bases and J lost 8; bases outside the gene matches: 8. The CDR3 sequence is 16 residues long. The CDR3 loop is CASSLAPAGTGGEAFF. DNA for the CDR3: TGCGCCAGCAGCTTGGCCCCGGCCGGGACAGGGGGCGAAGCTTTCTTT. Full variable domain (remainder filled in from reference TRBV5-1 and TRBJ1-1): KAGVTQTPRYLIKTRGQQVTLSCSPISGHRSVSWYQQTPGQGLQFLFEYFSETQRNKGNFPGRFSGRQFSNSRSEMNVSTLELGDSALYLCASSLAPAGTGGEAFFGQGTRLTVV.

The chain combines TRBV6-5 with TRBJ1-5; TRBD1 aligns across 8 bases. CDR1 and CDR2 from the germline V gene are MNHEY and SVGAGI. V lost 4 bases to trimming and J lost 3 bases; unmatched junction nucleotides: 5. The CDR3 runs 15 residues. The CDR3 DNA reads TGTGCCAGCAGTTTGACAGGGGAGTTCAATCAGCCCCAGCATTTT. Amino acid sequence: CASSLTGEFNQPQHF.

This clone has a handful of counts. The chain uses TRBV7-2 and TRBJ1-2; 7 bases map to TRBD1. V shed 3 bases, J shed 4 bases, and the junction held 2 bases outside the gene matches. Germline V CDR1 and CDR2: SGHTA, FQGNSA. The CDR3 has 13 amino acids. Here the CDR3 reads CASSFGTAYGYTF. The CDR3 DNA is TGTGCCAGCAGCTTCGGGACAGCCTATGGCTACACCTTC.

The V call is TRBV21-1, the J call TRBJ1-1. TRBV21-1 is an annotated pseudogene. CDR3 size: 15 residues. Written as DNA, the CDR3 is TGTGCCAGCAGCAAAGTTAAGGCGGGGGACACTGAAGCTTTCTTT. Its translation: CASSKVKAGDTEAFF.

The gene calls are TRBV24-1 and TRBJ1-5, with D possibly TRBD1 on 5 matching bases. V shed 5 bases and J shed 5 bases, with 15 bases lying between them. The CDR3 extends over 15 amino acids. Germline CDR1 is KGHDR and CDR2 is SFDVKD. Here the CDR3 DNA reads TGTGCCACCAGTGCCGGCGGGGCTGGCCATCAGCCCCAGCATTTT. It codes for CATSAGGAGHQPQHF.

As concerns this clone: This CDR3 is also generated by other DNA sequences in the sample. The chain employs TRBV18 and TRBJ1-1; D gene ambiguous. Germline loops: CDR1 KGHSH, CDR2 LQKENI. The CDR3 totals 13 residues. V was shortened by 3 bases and J by 2 bases, with 7 bases between the two germline ends. CDR3 coding DNA: TGTGCCAGCTCACCGGAACTAAACACTGAAGCTTTCTTT. It translates to CASSPELNTEAFF.